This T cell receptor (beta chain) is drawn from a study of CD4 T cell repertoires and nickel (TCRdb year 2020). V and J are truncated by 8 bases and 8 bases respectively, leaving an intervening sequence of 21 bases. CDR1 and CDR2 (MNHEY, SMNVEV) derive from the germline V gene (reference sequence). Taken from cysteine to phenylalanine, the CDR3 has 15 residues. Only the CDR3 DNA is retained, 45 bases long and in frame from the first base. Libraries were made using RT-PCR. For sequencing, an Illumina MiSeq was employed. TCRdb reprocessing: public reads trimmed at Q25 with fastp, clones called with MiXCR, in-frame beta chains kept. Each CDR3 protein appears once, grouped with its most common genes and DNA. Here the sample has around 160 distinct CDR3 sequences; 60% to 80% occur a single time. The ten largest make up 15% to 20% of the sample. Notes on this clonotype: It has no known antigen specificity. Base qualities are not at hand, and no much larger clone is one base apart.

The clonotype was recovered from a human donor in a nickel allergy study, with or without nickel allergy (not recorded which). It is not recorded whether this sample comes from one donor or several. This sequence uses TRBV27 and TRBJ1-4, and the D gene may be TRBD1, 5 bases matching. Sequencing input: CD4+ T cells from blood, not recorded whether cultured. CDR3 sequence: CASGRYGRGTEKLFF. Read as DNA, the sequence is TGTGCCAGCGGAAGATACGGGAGGGGAACAGAAAAACTGTTTTTT.